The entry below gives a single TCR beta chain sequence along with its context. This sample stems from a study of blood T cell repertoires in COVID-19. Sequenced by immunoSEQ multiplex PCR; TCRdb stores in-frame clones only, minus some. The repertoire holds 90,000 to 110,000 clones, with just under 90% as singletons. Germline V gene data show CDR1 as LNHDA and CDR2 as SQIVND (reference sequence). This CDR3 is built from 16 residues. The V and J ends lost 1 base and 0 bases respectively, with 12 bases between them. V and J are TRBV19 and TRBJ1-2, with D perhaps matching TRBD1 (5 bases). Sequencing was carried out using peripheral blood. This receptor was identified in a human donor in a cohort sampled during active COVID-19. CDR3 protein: CASSIGGAQANYGYTF. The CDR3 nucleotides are TGTGCCAGTAGTATAGGCGGAGCACAGGCTAACTATGGCTACACCTTC.